This TCR beta chain was documented in a study of blood T cell repertoires in COVID-19 (dated by TCRdb to 2018 to 2021). About the full investigation: Samples from collaborators originated in the United States, Italy and Spain and spanned both the acute and convalescent phases of COVID-19. The repertoires were made available in a free public database intended to serve as a resource for research on the immune response to SARS-CoV-2. A de-identified subject ID, COVID-19 status, age in years and sex were almost always included in the sample metadata. HLA class I and class II types, where available, came from metadata supplied by the sample provider rather than from assay-based typing. Samples came from the ongoing ImmuneRACE study (first 160 participants) plus 1,254 subjects from 6 global collaborators. The material from the prospective study consisted of cDNA or gDNA derived from T cells, B-cell-depleted T cells, or PBMCs. The dataset comprised deeply sampled blood TCRbeta repertoires from subjects exposed to, actively infected with, or recovered from COVID-19. The research as a whole found: The amount of clinical and demographic metadata varied by source and participant and was provided uncurated.

A second Seattle source provided samples from volunteer blood donors who had recovered from COVID-19. Each collaborating institution followed its own protocols to collect whole blood in K2EDTA tubes. Collaborator samples were shipped for TCRbeta analysis as frozen whole blood, isolated PBMCs, or DNA extracted from either sample type. About this clone itself: This receptor's antigen is unknown. No per-base quality is available; no much larger clone lies one base away.

Inclusive of the bounding cysteine and phenylalanine, the CDR3 is 15 residues long. This entry keeps only the CDR3 DNA: 45 bases, framed from base 1. The germline V gene supplies CDR1 SGDLS and CDR2 YYNGEE. Trimmed from V: 6 bases; trimmed from J: 2 bases; junction bases lacking a gene match: 9. TCRbeta CDR3 regions were amplified from genomic DNA using the immunoSEQ Assay, a bias-controlled multiplex PCR. Turning to the authors' computational methods: Nucleated cell counts per sample were estimated from amplification of reference gene primers within the assay. To quantify the absolute abundance of each unique TCRbeta CDR3 rearrangement, sequence reads were collapsed and filtered. Productive Simpson clonality was computed per sample as the square root of Simpson's diversity index over productive rearrangements. TCRdb retrieved this table from immuneACCESS and kept in-frame rearrangements only. Not all clones are present; in checked studies, unresolved V genes account for under half, and no reason is known for the remainder. From that table come the V and J calls and clone size; the DNA was used to work out D and trimming. Recorded for this sample are some 140,000 clones; approximately 80% of them occurred a single time. The top ten constitute 10% to 11% of the sample.

The rearrangement combines TRBV9 with TRBJ1-1, with 8 bases matching TRBD1. This TCR came from a man aged 60-69 years who had recovered from COVID-19. The sample consisted of peripheral blood. The encoded CDR3 is CASNRGQGFNTEAFF. The base sequence is TGTGCCAGCAACCGAGGACAGGGTTTTAACACTGAAGCTTTCTTT. The full variable domain, completed from the reference TRBV9 and TRBJ1-1 proteins outside the CDR3, reads DSGVTQTPKHLITATGQRVTLRCSPRSGDLSVYWYQQSLDQGLQFLIQYYNGEERAKGNILERFSAQQFPDLHSELNLSSLELGDSALYFCASNRGQGFNTEAFFGQGTRLTVV.